Sequencing of this T cell receptor beta chain was carried out in a study of T cells in Graves' hyperthyroidism and ophthalmopathy. In the study overall: The initial diagnosis was the point when peripheral blood was collected, ahead of any treatment.

The CDR3 extends over 14 amino acids. Germline lookup yields CDR1 SGHNT and CDR2 YENEEA. The ends were cut back, 0 bases at V and 2 bases at J, with 8 bases in the middle. The CDR3 regions of TCR beta were amplified from RNA transcripts. The study used the HTBI primer set for a first-round RT-PCR of the TCR CDR3. One entry per CDR3 protein results from TCRdb running MiXCR on the multiplex PCR reads. The sample has 650,000 to 750,000 distinct CDR3 sequences; 14% are singletons. Newly diagnosed patients aged 18 to 65 had hyperthyroidism of under 2 months' duration. This clonotype was seen repeatedly, ten times or more.

The origin of this receptor is a woman under 30 with Graves' hyperthyroidism. V and J are TRBV11-3 and TRBJ2-7; D remains unclear. The sequencing sample was made of blood. CDR3 region: CASSLEPATYEQYF. CDR3 in DNA: TGTGCCAGCAGCTTAGAACCAGCAACCTACGAGCAGTACTTC.